The clone carrying this T cell receptor (beta chain) was found a few times. The data were taken from a study of blood T cell repertoires in COVID-19. Germline CDR1 is SEHNR and CDR2 is FQNEAQ (reference sequence). The V end was cut by 1 base, the J end by 0 bases, with 12 bases between. There are 16 residues in the CDR3. TCRdb keeps only in-frame clones here, not all; method: immunoSEQ multiplex PCR. Of over 150,000 clones detected, just over 85% appear once; the ten largest clones hold approximately 9.4%. The TCR originated in a woman aged 18-29 years who had recovered from COVID-19. The specimen was PBMCs or T cells enriched from blood (not recorded which). The genes are TRBV7-9 and TRBJ1-1; D is unclear. CDR3 amino acids: CASSLGGSYLNTEAFF. CDR3 DNA sequence: TGTGCCAGCAGCTTAGGAGGGTCATATTTGAACACTGAAGCTTTCTTT.